A selection of T cell receptor beta chains follows, all from one sample in a study of control samples from healthy donors and cancer patients. Libraries were prepared by immunoSEQ multiplex PCR; TCRdb keeps only in-frame clonotypes and omits some of them. The top ten clones hold 5.5% to 7% of a sample with tens of thousands of clones, around 87% of them seen once. Sequenced sample: PBMCs. Every receptor here comes from a man aged 55 to 70 with colorectal cancer. Both conserved end residues are part of each CDR3. D genes are given only for firm matches. A clone size is listed for some rows: how often the clone was seen (once, few, many), or a class if it is expanded.

D gene	clone size	J gene	V gene	CDR3 protein	CDR3 DNA
.	.	TRBJ1-1	TRBV4-1	CASSQSDGRYLNTEAFF	TGCGCCAGCAGCCAGAGCGACGGAAGATACCTGAACACTGAAGCTTTCTTT
TRBD1	.	TRBJ1-1	TRBV20-1	CSASLGQSHTEAFF	TGCAGTGCTAGTCTGGGACAGAGCCACACTGAAGCTTTCTTT
TRBD1	.	TRBJ2-1	TRBV2	CASRDRAYNEQFF	TGTGCCAGCCGGGACAGGGCATACAATGAGCAGTTCTTC
TRBD2	.	TRBJ2-3	TRBV6-2/TRBV6-3	CASSYPWASGGLPTSTDTQYF	TGTGCCAGCAGTTACCCGTGGGCTAGCGGGGGCCTACCAACTAGCACAGATACGCAGTATTTT
.	.	TRBJ1-1	TRBV6-5	CASSYARVTEAFF	TGTGCCAGCAGTTACGCCAGGGTCACTGAAGCTTTCTTT
.	.	TRBJ2-3	TRBV20-1	CSAPLGDTQYF	TGCAGTGCACCTCTAGGAGATACGCAGTATTTT
.	.	TRBJ1-4	TRBV2	CATQTGYNEKLFF	TGTGCCACCCAGACAGGCTACAATGAAAAACTGTTTTTT
TRBD1	.	TRBJ1-1	TRBV30	CAWLNRDRANTEAFF	TGTGCCTGGCTAAACCGGGACAGGGCGAACACTGAAGCTTTCTTT
.	few	TRBJ2-7	TRBV14	CASSSWTEQYF	TGTGCCAGCAGCTCCTGGACAGAGCAGTACTTC
TRBD1	.	TRBJ1-2	TRBV6-5	CASSYGGQGHGGYTF	TGTGCCAGCAGTTACGGAGGACAGGGCCATGGGGGCTACACCTTC
.	.	TRBJ1-1	TRBV5-6	CASSLLNRLNTEAFF	TGTGCCAGCAGCTTGTTGAACAGATTGAACACTGAAGCTTTCTTT
TRBD1	.	TRBJ1-6	TRBV30	CAWKGQGLGSPLHF	TGTGCCTGGAAAGGACAGGGCTTAGGTTCACCCCTCCACTTT
.	.	TRBJ2-3	TRBV6-5	CASSYSGLVTDTQYF	TGTGCCAGCAGTTACTCTGGACTGGTAACAGATACGCAGTATTTT
.	.	TRBJ2-1	TRBV7-8	CASSVRAQDDEQFF	TGTGCCAGCAGCGTTAGGGCGCAGGATGATGAGCAGTTCTTC
.	.	TRBJ2-7	TRBV4-3	CASSQAQLGVYEQYF	TGCGCCAGCAGCCAAGCCCAACTCGGGGTCTACGAGCAGTACTTC
TRBD1	.	TRBJ1-3	TRBV6-1	CASSEVPGGGNTIYF	TGTGCCAGCAGTGAAGTCCCAGGGGGCGGAAACACCATATATTTT
.	.	TRBJ1-2	TRBV3-1/TRBV3-2	CASSQGQDYGYTF	TGTGCCAGCAGCCAAGGACAGGACTATGGCTACACCTTC
.	few	TRBJ2-5	TRBV2	CASSVGGRGKTQYF	TGTGCCAGCAGTGTCGGGGGCCGGGGAAAGACCCAGTACTTC
.	once	TRBJ1-1	TRBV5-4	CASSFPGFEAFF	TGTGCCAGCAGCTTCCCGGGATTTGAAGCTTTCTTT
TRBD1	.	TRBJ1-2	TRBV6-5	CASSPYRGLNYGYTF	TGTGCCAGCAGTCCCTACAGGGGCCTTAACTATGGCTACACCTTC
.	.	TRBJ2-5	TRBV11-3	CASSWGSGHHGETQYF	TGTGCCAGCAGCTGGGGATCGGGACACCATGGGGAGACCCAGTACTTC
.	.	TRBJ2-3	TRBV10-3	CAISESSARGGADTQYF	TGTGCCATCAGTGAGTCGAGCGCCCGGGGAGGCGCAGATACGCAGTATTTT
.	.	TRBJ2-4	TRBV7-2	CASSLGVGAGTKGIQYF	TGTGCCAGCAGCTTGGGGGTGGGGGCAGGGACTAAAGGCATTCAGTACTTC
.	.	TRBJ2-7	TRBV19	CASSTPSTGTEQYF	TGTGCCAGTAGTACGCCCTCAACAGGGACCGAGCAGTACTTC
.	.	TRBJ2-1	TRBV11-3	CASSLPWGEQFF	TGTGCCAGCAGCTTGCCCTGGGGGGAGCAGTTCTTC
TRBD1	.	TRBJ2-7	TRBV5-4	CASSLGGQGYEQYF	TGTGCCAGCAGCTTGGGTGGACAGGGCTACGAGCAGTACTTC
.	.	TRBJ2-7	TRBV14	CASSRRSPSEQYF	TGTGCCAGCAGCCGCCGCTCCCCCAGCGAGCAGTACTTC
TRBD2	once	TRBJ2-1	TRBV11-3	CASSSSGAGETYNEQFF	TGTGCCAGCAGCTCCTCGGGCGCGGGGGAGACTTACAATGAGCAGTTCTTC
.	.	TRBJ1-4	TRBV20-1	CSANQGMKLFF	TGCAGTGCTAACCAGGGGATGAAACTGTTTTTT
.	.	TRBJ1-1	TRBV27	CASSLSSWFGGNTEAFF	TGTGCCAGCAGTTTATCGAGTTGGTTCGGGGGCAACACTGAAGCTTTCTTT
TRBD1	.	TRBJ2-2	TRBV7-6	CASSPRTGSTGELFF	TGTGCCAGCAGCCCTCGGACAGGGAGCACCGGGGAGCTGTTTTTT
.	few	TRBJ2-2	TRBV11-3	CASSLSRTGELFF	TGTGCCAGCAGCTTATCGAGGACCGGGGAGCTGTTTTTT
TRBD1	.	TRBJ1-2	TRBV5-1	CASSSGQGGGYGYTF	TGCGCCAGCAGCAGCGGACAGGGTGGAGGCTATGGCTACACCTTC
TRBD1	.	TRBJ1-2	TRBV9	CASSVEGQGASYGYTF	TGTGCCAGCAGCGTAGAAGGTCAGGGGGCCTCCTATGGCTACACCTTC
.	.	TRBJ1-1	TRBV6-2/TRBV6-3	CASSYDRRTEAFF	TGTGCCAGCAGTTATGATCGGCGCACTGAAGCTTTCTTT
TRBD2	.	TRBJ2-1	TRBV3-1/TRBV3-2	CASGSGGADEQFF	TGTGCCAGCGGCTCCGGGGGGGCTGATGAGCAGTTCTTC
.	.	TRBJ1-5	TRBV27	CASSHTGYSNQPQHF	TGTGCCAGCAGCCATACAGGGTATAGCAATCAGCCCCAGCATTTT
.	.	TRBJ2-2	TRBV2	CASRPRAGTGELFF	TGTGCCAGCAGACCTCGGGCGGGCACCGGGGAGCTGTTTTTT
.	.	TRBJ1-3	TRBV5-6	CASSLEGPPFRGNTIYF	TGTGCCAGCAGCTTGGAGGGACCCCCTTTTAGGGGAAACACCATATATTTT
.	.	TRBJ1-2	TRBV5-4	CASSLVGPSNYGYTF	TGTGCCAGCAGCTTGGTGGGACCGTCGAACTATGGCTACACCTTC
.	.	TRBJ1-1	TRBV12-2	CASRVYRGRLGYTEAFF	TGTGCAAGTCGCGTATACAGGGGGCGTTTGGGTTACACTGAAGCTTTCTTT
.	.	TRBJ2-3	TRBV4-3	CASSQSNRDTDTQYF	TGCGCCAGCAGCCAATCGAATCGGGACACAGATACGCAGTATTTT
.	few	TRBJ2-7	TRBV7-2	CASSLHKASEQYF	TGTGCCAGCAGCCTGCATAAGGCGTCCGAGCAGTACTTC
.	.	TRBJ1-1	TRBV5-6	CASSLGLREEAFF	TGTGCCAGCAGCTTGGGGTTACGGGAAGAAGCTTTCTTT
.	once	TRBJ1-2	TRBV30	CAWRLAGAYGYTF	TGTGCCTGGAGGCTGGCCGGCGCCTATGGCTACACCTTC
.	.	TRBJ2-7	TRBV25-1	CASSQGRASYEQYF	TGTGCCAGCAGTCAGGGCAGGGCCTCCTACGAGCAGTACTTC
.	.	TRBJ1-6	TRBV7-9	CASSSSQSSYNSPLHF	TGTGCCAGCAGCTCATCACAGAGCTCCTATAATTCACCCCTCCACTTT
TRBD1	.	TRBJ2-7	TRBV6-5	CASRRDSSYEQYF	TGTGCCAGCAGACGGGACAGTTCCTACGAGCAGTACTTC